The clone carrying this TCR beta chain was observed many times. The data were obtained in a study of regulatory T cells in long-lasting Graves disease. According to the study, TCR beta libraries were built with iRepertoire HTBI primers and CDR3-region Arm-PCR. TCRdb re-called the multiplex PCR reads through MiXCR, storing one row per CDR3 protein. In the table there are hundreds of thousands of distinct CDR3 sequences, about 16% of which are singletons. Indicated time point: newly diagnosed GD, antithyroid drugs for less than 3 months. The TCR library was made from RNA extracted from PBMCs. The V gene end was trimmed by 5 bases and the J gene end by 5 bases; junction bases not matched to a gene: 11. Germline assignment: CDR1 DFQATT and CDR2 SNEGSKA (reference sequence). The CDR3 consists of 14 residues. Separately, the same data were catalogued under a study of T cells in Graves' hyperthyroidism and ophthalmopathy. That work states: Patients were aged 18 to 65, had disease duration under 2 months, and had newly diagnosed hyperthyroidism.

This sequence joins TRBV20-1 and TRBJ1-1; 7 bases are shared with TRBD1. Sequenced here: peripheral blood mononuclear cells (PBMCs), sampled at new diagnosis, from a patient treated with antithyroid drugs. The sequence came from a man between 18 and 35 years old with Graves disease. The CDR3 reads CSALAEGAGTEAFF. The CDR3 region has the DNA TGCAGTGCTCTCGCGGAGGGGGCGGGAACTGAAGCTTTCTTT.